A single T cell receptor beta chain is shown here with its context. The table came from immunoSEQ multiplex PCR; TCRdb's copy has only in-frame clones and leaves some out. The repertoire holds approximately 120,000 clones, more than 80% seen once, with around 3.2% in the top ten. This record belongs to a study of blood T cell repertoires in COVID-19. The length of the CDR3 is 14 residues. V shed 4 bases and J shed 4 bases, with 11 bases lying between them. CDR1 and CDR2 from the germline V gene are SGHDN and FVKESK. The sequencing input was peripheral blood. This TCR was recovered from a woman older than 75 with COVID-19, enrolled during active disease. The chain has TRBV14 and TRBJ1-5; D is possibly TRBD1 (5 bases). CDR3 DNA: TGTGCCAGCAGCCCCGGACATGTGAATCAGCCCCAGCATTTT. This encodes CASSPGHVNQPQHF.